This T cell receptor (beta chain) was observed in a study of blood T cell repertoires in COVID-19. As handled by the study authors: Reference gene primer amplification in the assay estimated nucleated cell counts. Here immunoSEQ multiplex PCR was the method, and the copy in TCRdb shows in-frame clones only, minus some. V, J and clone size derive from that table, while D and trimming were established from the DNA sequence. The table has about 200,000 clones, 80% to 90% seen once. V was shortened by 5 bases and J by 4 bases, with 14 bases between the two germline ends. Germline V gene lookup returns CDR1 SGHTA and CDR2 FQGNSA. The CDR3 has 14 residues.

J is TRBJ2-5 and V is TRBV7-2, with TRBD2 as a possible D gene (7 bases). The sample comprised peripheral blood. The sequence came from a human donor in a cohort sampled during active COVID-19. CDR3 loop: CASSKGGGVETQYF. The CDR3 DNA sequence: TGTGCCAGCAGCAAAGGGGGAGGGGTAGAGACCCAGTACTTC. The whole variable domain, remainder taken from reference TRBV7-2 and TRBJ2-5, is GAGVSQSPSNKVTEKGKDVELRCDPISGHTALYWYRQSLGQGLEFLIYFQGNSAPDKSGLPSDRFSAERTGGSVSTLTIQRTQQEDSAVYLCASSKGGGVETQYFGPGTRLLVL.